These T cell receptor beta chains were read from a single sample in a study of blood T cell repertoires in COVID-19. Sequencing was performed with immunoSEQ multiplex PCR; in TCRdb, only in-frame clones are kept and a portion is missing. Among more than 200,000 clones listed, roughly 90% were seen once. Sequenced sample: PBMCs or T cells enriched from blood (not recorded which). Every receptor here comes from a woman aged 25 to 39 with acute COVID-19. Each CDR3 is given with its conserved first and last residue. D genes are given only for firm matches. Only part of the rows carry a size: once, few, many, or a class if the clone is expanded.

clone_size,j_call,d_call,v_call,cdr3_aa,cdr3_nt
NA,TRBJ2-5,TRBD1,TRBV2,CASSTDRGFQETQYF,TGTGCCAGCAGTACCGACAGGGGATTTCAGGAGACCCAGTACTTC
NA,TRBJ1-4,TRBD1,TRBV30,CAWRGTDEKLFF,TGTGCCTGGAGGGGGACAGATGAAAAACTGTTTTTT
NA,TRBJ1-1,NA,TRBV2,CASSADDGRREAFF,TGTGCCAGCAGTGCTGATGATGGGAGGCGTGAAGCTTTCTTT
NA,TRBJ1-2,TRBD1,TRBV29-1,CSGETGTGPNYGYTF,TGCAGCGGTGAAACCGGGACAGGGCCTAACTATGGCTACACCTTC
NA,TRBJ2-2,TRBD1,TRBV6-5,CATRWQGDTGELFF,TGTGCCACCCGGTGGCAGGGGGACACCGGGGAGCTGTTTTTT
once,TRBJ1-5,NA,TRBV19,CASKTEYSNQPQHF,TGTGCCAGTAAGACAGAATATAGCAATCAGCCCCAGCATTTT
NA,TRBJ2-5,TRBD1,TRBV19,CASSPARQGPGETQYF,TGTGCCAGTAGTCCGGCACGACAGGGGCCAGGGGAGACCCAGTACTTC
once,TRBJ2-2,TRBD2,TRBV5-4,CASSLRRGDTGELFF,TGTGCCAGCAGCTTAAGGCGGGGGGACACCGGGGAGCTGTTTTTT
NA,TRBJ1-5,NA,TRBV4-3,CASSQDLGTRGIWPQHF,TGCGCCAGCAGCCAAGATTTGGGGACAAGGGGGATCTGGCCCCAGCATTTT
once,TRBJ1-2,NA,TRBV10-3,CAISGLDFANYGYTF,TGTGCCATCAGTGGTCTCGACTTTGCGAACTATGGCTACACCTTC
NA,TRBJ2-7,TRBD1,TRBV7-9,CASSLVRGQVKHEQYF,TGTGCCAGCAGCTTAGTCCGGGGACAGGTGAAACACGAGCAGTACTTC
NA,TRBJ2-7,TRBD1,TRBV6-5,CASSFDRGLSEQYF,TGTGCCAGCAGTTTCGACAGGGGGCTAAGCGAGCAGTACTTC
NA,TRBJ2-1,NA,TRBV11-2,CASRGTPSYNEQFF,TGTGCCAGCAGGGGGACACCCTCCTACAATGAGCAGTTCTTC
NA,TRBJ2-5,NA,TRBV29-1,CSTPPDSQETQYF,TGCAGCACCCCCCCTGACAGCCAAGAGACCCAGTACTTC
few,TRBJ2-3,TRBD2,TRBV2,CASSETPGLADF,TGTGCCAGCAGTGAAACCCCGGGACTAGCGGATTTT
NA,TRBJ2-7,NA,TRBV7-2,CASSLGGTAGINEQYF,TGTGCCAGCAGCTTGGGCGGGACTGCTGGCATCAACGAGCAGTACTTC
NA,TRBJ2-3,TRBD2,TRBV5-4,CASSLYRRESTDTQYF,TGTGCCAGCAGCTTGTACAGGCGGGAGAGCACAGATACGCAGTATTTT
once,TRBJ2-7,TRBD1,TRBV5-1,CASSWGQGASHEQYF,TGCGCCAGCAGCTGGGGACAGGGGGCGTCCCACGAGCAGTACTTC
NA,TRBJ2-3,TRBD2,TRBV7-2,CASSLERGPDTQYF,TGTGCCAGCAGCTTAGAGCGGGGGCCAGATACGCAGTATTTT
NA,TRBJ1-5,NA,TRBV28,CASRQGGQPQHF,TGTGCCAGCCGGCAGGGTGGTCAGCCCCAGCATTTT
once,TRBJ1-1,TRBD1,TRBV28,CASSRRQGSQAFF,TGTGCCAGCAGCCGTAGACAGGGGTCCCAAGCTTTCTTT
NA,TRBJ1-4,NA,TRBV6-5,CASSYSTGQNEKLFF,TGTGCCAGCAGTTACTCGACAGGTCAAAATGAAAAACTGTTTTTT
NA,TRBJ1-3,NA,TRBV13,CASQIPGVGGNTIYF,TGTGCCAGCCAGATCCCGGGGGTCGGTGGAAACACCATATATTTT
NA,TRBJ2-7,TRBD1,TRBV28,CASSSQGVYEQYF,TGTGCCAGCAGTTCACAGGGGGTCTACGAGCAGTACTTC
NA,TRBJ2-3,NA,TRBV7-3,CASSLGRNTDTQYF,TGTGCCAGCAGCTTGGGCCGTAACACAGATACGCAGTATTTT
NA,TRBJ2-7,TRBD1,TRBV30,CAWSAGTGEAYEQYF,TGTGCCTGGAGTGCCGGGACAGGAGAGGCGTACGAGCAGTACTTC
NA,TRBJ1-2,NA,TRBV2,CASSGTPPYGYTF,TGTGCCAGCAGTGGAACACCTCCCTATGGCTACACCTTC
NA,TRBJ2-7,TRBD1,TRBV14,CASSFGTGSAYEQYF,TGTGCCAGCAGCTTCGGGACAGGGAGTGCCTACGAGCAGTACTTC
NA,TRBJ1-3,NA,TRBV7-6,CASSSEGGNTIYF,TGTGCCAGCAGCTCAGAGGGTGGAAACACCATATATTTT
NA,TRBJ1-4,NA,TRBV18,CASSSWGANEKLFF,TGTGCCAGCTCAAGTTGGGGGGCTAATGAAAAACTGTTTTTT
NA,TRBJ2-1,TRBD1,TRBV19,CASSIPGTAYNEQFF,TGTGCCAGTAGTATCCCCGGGACAGCTTACAATGAGCAGTTCTTC
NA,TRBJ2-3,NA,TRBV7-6,CASSVTSSADTQYF,TGTGCCAGCAGCGTTACTTCTTCGGCAGATACGCAGTATTTT
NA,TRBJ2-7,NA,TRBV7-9,CASSPGNYEQYF,TGTGCCAGCAGCCCAGGGAACTACGAGCAGTACTTC
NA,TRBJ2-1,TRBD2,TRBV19,CASSRGLAYNEQFF,TGTGCCAGTTCGCGGGGACTAGCCTACAATGAGCAGTTCTTC
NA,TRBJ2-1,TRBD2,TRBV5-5,CASRQLAGEQFF,TGTGCCAGCAGGCAACTAGCGGGGGAGCAGTTCTTC
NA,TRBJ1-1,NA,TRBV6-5,CASRTRLRGEAFF,TGTGCCAGCAGGACCCGCTTGAGAGGTGAAGCTTTCTTT
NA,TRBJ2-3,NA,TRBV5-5,CASSITGGGTDTQYF,TGTGCCAGCAGCATAACAGGGGGGGGCACAGATACGCAGTATTTT
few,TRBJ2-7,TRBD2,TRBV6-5,CASSYPGTSGYEQYF,TGTGCCAGCAGTTACCCCGGGACTAGCGGCTACGAGCAGTACTTC
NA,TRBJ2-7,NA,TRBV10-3,CAISDRDEQYF,TGTGCCATCAGTGACCGGGACGAGCAGTACTTC
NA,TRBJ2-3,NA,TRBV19,CASSGGLSTDTQYF,TGTGCCAGTAGCGGGGGGCTTAGCACAGATACGCAGTATTTT
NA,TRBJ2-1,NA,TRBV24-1,CATSETENEQFF,TGTGCCACCAGTGAGACAGAGAATGAGCAGTTCTTC
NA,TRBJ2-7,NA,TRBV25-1,CASSDPGRLSYEQYF,TGTGCCAGCAGTGACCCAGGGAGGCTCTCCTACGAGCAGTACTTC
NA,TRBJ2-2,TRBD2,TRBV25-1,CASSEFGEGTGELFF,TGTGCCAGCAGTGAATTCGGGGAGGGGACCGGGGAGCTGTTTTTT
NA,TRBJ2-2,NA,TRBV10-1,CASSDVGANTGELFF,TGCGCCAGCAGTGATGTGGGAGCGAACACCGGGGAGCTGTTTTTT
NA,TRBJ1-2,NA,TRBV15,CATSRGAEFGGYTF,TGTGCCACCAGCAGAGGGGCAGAGTTTGGGGGCTACACCTTC
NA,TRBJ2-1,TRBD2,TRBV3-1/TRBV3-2,CASSPGLAEQFF,TGTGCCAGCAGTCCTGGACTAGCGGAGCAGTTCTTC
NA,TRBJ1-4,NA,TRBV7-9,CASSQTSSWEEKLFF,TGTGCCAGCAGCCAAACGTCCTCCTGGGAGGAAAAACTGTTTTTT